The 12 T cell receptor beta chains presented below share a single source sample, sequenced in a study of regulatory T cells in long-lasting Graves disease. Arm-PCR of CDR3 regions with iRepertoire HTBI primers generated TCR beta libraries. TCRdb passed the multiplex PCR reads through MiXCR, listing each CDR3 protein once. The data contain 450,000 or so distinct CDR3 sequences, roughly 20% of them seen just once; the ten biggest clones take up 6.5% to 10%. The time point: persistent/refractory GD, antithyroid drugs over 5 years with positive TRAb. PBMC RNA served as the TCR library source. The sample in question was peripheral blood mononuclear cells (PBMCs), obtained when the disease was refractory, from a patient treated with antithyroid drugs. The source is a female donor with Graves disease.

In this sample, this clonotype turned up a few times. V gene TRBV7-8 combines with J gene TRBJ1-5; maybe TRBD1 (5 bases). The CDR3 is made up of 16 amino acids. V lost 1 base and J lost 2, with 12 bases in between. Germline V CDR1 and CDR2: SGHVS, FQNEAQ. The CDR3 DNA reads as TGTGCCAGCAGCTTAGAGGGGTTTTTGGGCAATCAGCCCCAGCATTTT. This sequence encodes CASSLEGFLGNQPQHF.

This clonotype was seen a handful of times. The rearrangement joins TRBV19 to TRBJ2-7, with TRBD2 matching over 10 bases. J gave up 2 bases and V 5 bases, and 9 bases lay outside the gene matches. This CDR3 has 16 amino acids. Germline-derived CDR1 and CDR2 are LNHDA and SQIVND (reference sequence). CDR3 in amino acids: CASSRAGGNPTYEQYF. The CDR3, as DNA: TGTGCCAGTAGTCGAGCGGGAGGGAACCCTACCTACGAGCAGTACTTC. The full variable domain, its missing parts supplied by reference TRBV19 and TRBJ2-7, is DGGITQSPKYLFRKEGQNVTLSCEQNLNHDAMYWYRQDPGQGLRLIYYSQIVNDFQKGDIAEGYSVSREKKESFPLTVTSAQKNPTAFYLCASSRAGGNPTYEQYFGPGTRLTVT.

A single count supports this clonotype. Here the CDR3 reads CASSWDSNNYGYTF. For the CDR3, the DNA is TGTGCCAGCAGCTGGGACAGCAATAACTATGGCTACACCTTC. The chain joins TRBV6-1 to TRBJ1-2, with 7 bases identical to TRBD1. The V gene end was trimmed by 6 bases and the J gene end by 1 base; junction bases not matched to a gene: 5. Per germline, CDR1 MNHNS and CDR2 SASEGT. There are 14 residues in the CDR3.

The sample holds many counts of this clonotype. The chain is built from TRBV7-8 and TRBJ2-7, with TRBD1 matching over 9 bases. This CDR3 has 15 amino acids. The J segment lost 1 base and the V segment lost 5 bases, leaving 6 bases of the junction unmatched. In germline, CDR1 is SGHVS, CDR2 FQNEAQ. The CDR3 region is CASSPRTGESYEQYF. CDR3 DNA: TGTGCCAGCAGCCCGAGGACAGGGGAATCCTACGAGCAGTACTTC.

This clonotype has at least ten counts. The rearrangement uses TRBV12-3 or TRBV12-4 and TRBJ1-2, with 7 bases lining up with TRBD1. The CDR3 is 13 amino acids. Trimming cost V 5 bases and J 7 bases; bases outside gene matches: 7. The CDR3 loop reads CASSATGVGGYTF. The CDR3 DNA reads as TGTGCCAGCAGTGCCACAGGGGTGGGTGGCTACACCTTC.

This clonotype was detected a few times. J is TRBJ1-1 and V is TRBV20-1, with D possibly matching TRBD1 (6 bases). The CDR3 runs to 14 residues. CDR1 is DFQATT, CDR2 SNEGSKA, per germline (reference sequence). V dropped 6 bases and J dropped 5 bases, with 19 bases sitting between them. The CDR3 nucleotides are TGCAGTGCACCAAACAGGGCGGCAGGGACTGAAGCTTTCTTT. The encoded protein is CSAPNRAAGTEAFF.

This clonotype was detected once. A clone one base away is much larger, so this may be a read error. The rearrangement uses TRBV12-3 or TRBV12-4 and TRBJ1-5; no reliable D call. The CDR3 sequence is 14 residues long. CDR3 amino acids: CGSSFSVSDQPQHF. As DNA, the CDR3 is TGTGGCAGCAGTTTTTCCGTATCTGATCAGCCCCAGCATTTT.

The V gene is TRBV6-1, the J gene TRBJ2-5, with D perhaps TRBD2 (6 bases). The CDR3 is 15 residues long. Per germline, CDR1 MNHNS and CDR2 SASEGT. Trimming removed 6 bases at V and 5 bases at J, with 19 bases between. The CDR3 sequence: CASRRAGRLVETQYF. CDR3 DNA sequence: TGTGCCAGCAGACGCGCTGGGAGGTTAGTGGAGACCCAGTACTTC.

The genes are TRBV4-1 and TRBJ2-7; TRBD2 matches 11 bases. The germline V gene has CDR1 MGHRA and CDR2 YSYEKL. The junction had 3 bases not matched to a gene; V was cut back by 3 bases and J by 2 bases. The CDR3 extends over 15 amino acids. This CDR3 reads CASSQPTSGTYEQYF. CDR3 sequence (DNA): TGCGCCAGCAGCCAGCCGACTAGCGGGACCTACGAGCAGTACTTC.

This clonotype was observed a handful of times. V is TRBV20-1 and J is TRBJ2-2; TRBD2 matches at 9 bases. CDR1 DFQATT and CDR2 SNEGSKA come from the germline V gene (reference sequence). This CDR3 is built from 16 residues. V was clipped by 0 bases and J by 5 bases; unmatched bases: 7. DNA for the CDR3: TGCAGTGCTAGAGACGGAGCGGGAGGACGTACCGGGGAGCTGTTTTTT. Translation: CSARDGAGGRTGELFF.

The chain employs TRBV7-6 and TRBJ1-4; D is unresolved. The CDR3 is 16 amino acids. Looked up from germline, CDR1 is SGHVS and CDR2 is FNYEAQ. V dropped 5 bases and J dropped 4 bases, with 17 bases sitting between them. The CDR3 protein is CASSPRRGRINEKLFF. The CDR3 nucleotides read TGTGCCAGCAGCCCCCGCCGCGGCCGGATTAATGAAAAACTGTTTTTT.

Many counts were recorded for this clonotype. For the CDR3, the DNA is TGCAGTGCTAGATCGAACACTGAAGCTTTCTTT. Translation: CSARSNTEAFF. The gene calls are TRBV20-1 and TRBJ1-1; D remains unclear. CDR1 DFQATT and CDR2 SNEGSKA come from the germline V gene (reference sequence). The length of the CDR3 is 11 residues. Trimming stripped 2 bases from V and 1 base from J, with 2 bases between.